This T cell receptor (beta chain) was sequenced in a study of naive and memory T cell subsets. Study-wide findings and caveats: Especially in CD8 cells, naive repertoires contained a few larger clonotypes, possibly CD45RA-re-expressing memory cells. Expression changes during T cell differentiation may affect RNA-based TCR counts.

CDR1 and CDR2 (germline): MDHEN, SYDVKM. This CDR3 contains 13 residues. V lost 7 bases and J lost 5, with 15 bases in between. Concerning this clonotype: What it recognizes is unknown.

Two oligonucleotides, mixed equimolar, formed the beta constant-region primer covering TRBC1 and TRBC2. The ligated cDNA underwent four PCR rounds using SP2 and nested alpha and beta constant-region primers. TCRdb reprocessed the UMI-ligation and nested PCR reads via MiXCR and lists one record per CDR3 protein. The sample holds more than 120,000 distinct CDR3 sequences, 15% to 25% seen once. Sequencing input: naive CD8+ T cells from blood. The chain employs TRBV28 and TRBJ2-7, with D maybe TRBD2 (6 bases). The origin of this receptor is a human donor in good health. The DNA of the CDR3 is TGTGCCAGCAATGCGGGGTCACAGGACGAGCAGTACTTC. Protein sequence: CASNAGSQDEQYF. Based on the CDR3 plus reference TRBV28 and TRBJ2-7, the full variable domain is DVKVTQSSRYLVKRTGEKVFLECVQDMDHENMFWYRQDPGLGLRLIYFSYDVKMKEKGDIPEGYSVSREKKERFSLILESASTNQTSMYLCASNAGSQDEQYFGPGTRLTVT.